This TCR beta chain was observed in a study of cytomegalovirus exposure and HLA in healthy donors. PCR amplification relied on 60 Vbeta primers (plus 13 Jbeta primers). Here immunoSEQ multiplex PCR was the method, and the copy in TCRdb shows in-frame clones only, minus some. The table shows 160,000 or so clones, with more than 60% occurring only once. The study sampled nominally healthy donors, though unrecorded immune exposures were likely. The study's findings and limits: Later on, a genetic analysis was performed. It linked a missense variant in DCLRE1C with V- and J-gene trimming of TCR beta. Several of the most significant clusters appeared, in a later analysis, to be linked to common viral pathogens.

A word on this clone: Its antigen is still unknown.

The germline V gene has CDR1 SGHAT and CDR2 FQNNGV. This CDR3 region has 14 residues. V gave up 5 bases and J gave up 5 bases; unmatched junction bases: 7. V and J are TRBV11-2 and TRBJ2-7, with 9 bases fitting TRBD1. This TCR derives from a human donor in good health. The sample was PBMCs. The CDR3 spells CASSQRTGVHEQYF. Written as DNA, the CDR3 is TGTGCCAGCAGCCAACGGACAGGGGTCCACGAGCAGTACTTC.